Given below is one T cell receptor (beta chain) in context. The antigen remains unidentified. The PCR employed 60 Vbeta primers together with 13 Jbeta primers. The data were produced by immunoSEQ multiplex PCR, yet TCRdb's version contains in-frame clones alone and is incomplete. Among about 140,000 clones, about 73% were seen once, and the ten largest hold roughly 2%. CDR1 is SEHNR and CDR2 is FQNEAQ in the germline V gene (reference sequence). CDR3 size: 14 residues. Trimming stripped 5 bases from V and 4 bases from J, with 13 bases between. The data were obtained in a study of cytomegalovirus exposure and HLA in healthy donors. Study-wide points: A list of approximately 160 TCR beta chains associated with cytomegalovirus was given. TCR beta V segments were, for the most part, productive about 87% or about 30% of the time in an earlier analysis. A link between a missense DCLRE1C variant and TCR beta V- and J-gene trimming emerged from a later analysis. Donors belonging to an Asian-associated ancestry cluster reportedly showed fewer N-insertions in productive TCRs than the roughly 670-donor mean, according to what a later analysis found.

The clonotype was recovered from a woman aged 55-69 years in good health and CMV-seropositive. The chain has TRBV7-9 and TRBJ2-3; tentative D call: TRBD1 (6 bases). The sample comprised PBMCs. CDR3 residues: CASSLTGLADTQYF. The DNA for the CDR3 is TGTGCCAGCAGCCTTACAGGGTTAGCAGATACGCAGTATTTT.